These T cell receptor beta chains were read from a single sample in a study of T cell responses to AZD1222 COVID-19 vaccine. Assay: immunoSEQ multiplex PCR; the TCRdb copy retains only in-frame clones and omits some. The sample lists 100,000 or so clones, approximately 87% occurring once. The sample in question was peripheral blood, obtained on day 0 of MenACWY control vaccination. Source of these receptors: an adult in good health. Both conserved end residues are part of each CDR3. The D gene is left open where the match is weak. Clone size, where shown, is once, few, many, or a class for clones that have expanded.

v_call: TRBV28; clone_size: NA; d_call: TRBD2; j_call: TRBJ2-3; cdr3_nt: TGTGCCAGCCGCCCCGGGACTAGTATTGGTACGCAGTATTTT; cdr3_aa: CASRPGTSIGTQYF
v_call: TRBV12-3/TRBV12-4; clone_size: NA; d_call: NA; j_call: TRBJ1-2; cdr3_nt: TGTGCCAGCAGCCCTAATCAGGGATATGGCTACACCTTC; cdr3_aa: CASSPNQGYGYTF
v_call: TRBV15; clone_size: NA; d_call: NA; j_call: TRBJ1-1; cdr3_nt: TGTGCCACCAGCCCTCAGAACACTGAAGCTTTCTTT; cdr3_aa: CATSPQNTEAFF
v_call: TRBV11-2; clone_size: NA; d_call: TRBD1; j_call: TRBJ2-1; cdr3_nt: TGTGCCAGCAGCCCTGTAAGGGGGCCCTCCTACAATGAGCAGTTCTTC; cdr3_aa: CASSPVRGPSYNEQFF
v_call: TRBV4-1; clone_size: once; d_call: NA; j_call: TRBJ1-2; cdr3_nt: TGCGCCAGCAGCCAAGAGGGGGCGGGCTATGGCTACACCTTC; cdr3_aa: CASSQEGAGYGYTF
v_call: TRBV11-2; clone_size: NA; d_call: NA; j_call: TRBJ1-2; cdr3_nt: TGTGCCAGCAGCTCCTACAGGGAGTCCAACTATGGCTACACCTTC; cdr3_aa: CASSSYRESNYGYTF
v_call: TRBV28; clone_size: NA; d_call: NA; j_call: TRBJ2-3; cdr3_nt: TGTGCCAGCAGTTTAGGCCTTTTCGATACGCAGTATTTT; cdr3_aa: CASSLGLFDTQYF
v_call: TRBV7-2; clone_size: NA; d_call: TRBD1; j_call: TRBJ1-4; cdr3_nt: TGTGCCAGCAGCCTGGGACAGGGGAGGGGCCGACTGTTTTTT; cdr3_aa: CASSLGQGRGRLFF
v_call: TRBV4-3; clone_size: once; d_call: NA; j_call: TRBJ1-1; cdr3_nt: TGCGCCAGCAGCCAAGATCGTCAGAACACTGAAGCTTTCTTT; cdr3_aa: CASSQDRQNTEAFF
v_call: TRBV28; clone_size: NA; d_call: TRBD1; j_call: TRBJ1-1; cdr3_nt: TGTGCCAGCAGTCCAGGGGGCTCGAGGGACACTGAAGCTTTCTTT; cdr3_aa: CASSPGGSRDTEAFF
v_call: TRBV5-1; clone_size: NA; d_call: TRBD1; j_call: TRBJ1-1; cdr3_nt: TGCGCCAGCAGCTTGGGGACAGGGGGCATGGGCACTGAAGCTTTCTTT; cdr3_aa: CASSLGTGGMGTEAFF
v_call: TRBV7-2; clone_size: NA; d_call: NA; j_call: TRBJ1-1; cdr3_nt: TGTGCCAGCAGCTTAGCGGAGAACACTGAAGCTTTCTTT; cdr3_aa: CASSLAENTEAFF
v_call: TRBV10-2; clone_size: NA; d_call: TRBD2; j_call: TRBJ2-2; cdr3_nt: TGCGCCAGCAGTGAGGTTAGCGGGAGGGCGAACACCGGGGAGCTGTTTTTT; cdr3_aa: CASSEVSGRANTGELFF
v_call: TRBV21-1; clone_size: NA; d_call: NA; j_call: TRBJ2-5; cdr3_nt: TGTGCCAGCAGCCAGGAAAACCTTACCCAAGAGACCCAGTACTTC; cdr3_aa: CASSQENLTQETQYF
v_call: TRBV5-1; clone_size: NA; d_call: TRBD1; j_call: TRBJ1-3; cdr3_nt: TGCGCCAGCAGCTTGGGGACAGGAGCTTGGGGAGGAAACACCATATATTTT; cdr3_aa: CASSLGTGAWGGNTIYF
v_call: TRBV14; clone_size: NA; d_call: TRBD1; j_call: TRBJ1-2; cdr3_nt: TGTGCCAGCAGCAGATTCCGGACAGGCACAGGGGATGGCTACACCTTC; cdr3_aa: CASSRFRTGTGDGYTF
v_call: TRBV6-2/TRBV6-3; clone_size: NA; d_call: TRBD1; j_call: TRBJ1-2; cdr3_nt: TGTGCCAGCAGCTATACAGGGGGCGGCTACACCTTC; cdr3_aa: CASSYTGGGYTF
v_call: TRBV27; clone_size: NA; d_call: TRBD1; j_call: TRBJ1-4; cdr3_nt: TGTGTCCGCGAGAGGGGGCCCCCAACTAATGAAAAACTGTTTTTT; cdr3_aa: CVRERGPPTNEKLFF
v_call: TRBV28; clone_size: NA; d_call: NA; j_call: TRBJ2-1; cdr3_nt: TGTGCCAGCAGTTTGTGGTACAATGAGCAGTTCTTC; cdr3_aa: CASSLWYNEQFF
v_call: TRBV29-1; clone_size: NA; d_call: NA; j_call: TRBJ2-2; cdr3_nt: TGCAGCGTCAATGAAGGGGGAACCGGGGAGCTGTTTTTT; cdr3_aa: CSVNEGGTGELFF
v_call: TRBV10-3; clone_size: NA; d_call: NA; j_call: TRBJ2-5; cdr3_nt: TGTGCCATCACTCCAGGGTACCAAGAGACCCAGTACTTC; cdr3_aa: CAITPGYQETQYF
v_call: TRBV6-5; clone_size: medium-sized; d_call: NA; j_call: TRBJ2-7; cdr3_nt: TGTGCAAGCAATCAGGCAGGGGGGTACGAGCAGTACTTC; cdr3_aa: CASNQAGGYEQYF
v_call: TRBV24-1; clone_size: NA; d_call: NA; j_call: TRBJ2-7; cdr3_nt: TGTGCCACCAGTGATTCCCATTTCGACGAGCAGTACTTC; cdr3_aa: CATSDSHFDEQYF
v_call: TRBV27; clone_size: NA; d_call: NA; j_call: TRBJ2-1; cdr3_nt: TGTGCCAGCAGGACGACTCGATCCAATGAGCAGTTCTTC; cdr3_aa: CASRTTRSNEQFF
v_call: TRBV29-1; clone_size: few; d_call: TRBD1; j_call: TRBJ1-6; cdr3_nt: TGCAGCGTAGGGACAGGGAACAGTAATTCACCCCTCCACTTT; cdr3_aa: CSVGTGNSNSPLHF
v_call: TRBV4-3; clone_size: NA; d_call: NA; j_call: TRBJ1-1; cdr3_nt: TGCGCCAGCAGCCAAGTATTTCGACGGAACACTGAAGCTTTCTTT; cdr3_aa: CASSQVFRRNTEAFF
v_call: TRBV3-1/TRBV3-2; clone_size: NA; d_call: NA; j_call: TRBJ1-3; cdr3_nt: TGTGCCAGCAGCCAAGATCTAACAGGATTTGGAAACACCATATATTTT; cdr3_aa: CASSQDLTGFGNTIYF
v_call: TRBV19; clone_size: NA; d_call: NA; j_call: TRBJ1-5; cdr3_nt: TGTGCCAGTAGTATACCCGATGGGTCTCCCAATCAGCCCCAGCATTTT; cdr3_aa: CASSIPDGSPNQPQHF
v_call: TRBV5-6; clone_size: NA; d_call: TRBD1; j_call: TRBJ1-5; cdr3_nt: TGTGCCAGCAGTCCGAGGACAGGGGCAGATAATCAGCCCCAGCATTTT; cdr3_aa: CASSPRTGADNQPQHF
v_call: TRBV5-1; clone_size: NA; d_call: TRBD2; j_call: TRBJ2-2; cdr3_nt: TGCGCCAGCACCGAGACTAGCGCGAACACCGGGGAGCTGTTTTTT; cdr3_aa: CASTETSANTGELFF
v_call: TRBV3-1/TRBV3-2; clone_size: NA; d_call: NA; j_call: TRBJ2-2; cdr3_nt: TGTGCCAGCAGCCAAGATTCCCTGACCGGGGAGCTGTTTTTT; cdr3_aa: CASSQDSLTGELFF
v_call: TRBV27; clone_size: NA; d_call: TRBD1; j_call: TRBJ2-5; cdr3_nt: TGTGCCAGCTCGCAGGGGGCAGGCCCCTCGGAGACCCAGTACTTC; cdr3_aa: CASSQGAGPSETQYF
v_call: TRBV2; clone_size: NA; d_call: TRBD1; j_call: TRBJ2-3; cdr3_nt: TGTGCCAGCACGAGGGGGCCCACAGATACGCAGTATTTT; cdr3_aa: CASTRGPTDTQYF
v_call: TRBV3-1/TRBV3-2; clone_size: NA; d_call: NA; j_call: TRBJ2-5; cdr3_nt: TGTGCCAGCAGCCAAGGAACGACCGGAGAGACCCAGTACTTC; cdr3_aa: CASSQGTTGETQYF
v_call: TRBV4-3; clone_size: few; d_call: NA; j_call: TRBJ1-4; cdr3_nt: TGCGCCAGCAGCCAAGTTGGGAGAGCTAATGAAAAACTGTTTTTT; cdr3_aa: CASSQVGRANEKLFF
v_call: TRBV20-1; clone_size: NA; d_call: NA; j_call: TRBJ1-2; cdr3_nt: TGCAGTGCTAGTGAAGGGATGTCCACCTTCTATGGCTACACCTTC; cdr3_aa: CSASEGMSTFYGYTF
v_call: TRBV6-1; clone_size: once; d_call: NA; j_call: TRBJ2-7; cdr3_nt: TGTGCCAGCAGTGGTTCCGGGACCCTAAGCTCCTACGAGCAGTACTTC; cdr3_aa: CASSGSGTLSSYEQYF
v_call: TRBV19; clone_size: NA; d_call: NA; j_call: TRBJ1-2; cdr3_nt: TGTGCCAGTAGTATAGGGGCCGTGGGCTACACCTTC; cdr3_aa: CASSIGAVGYTF
v_call: TRBV4-1; clone_size: NA; d_call: TRBD1; j_call: TRBJ1-1; cdr3_nt: TGCGCCAGCAGCCCGCCGGACAGGGGGTACACTGAAGCTTTCTTT; cdr3_aa: CASSPPDRGYTEAFF
v_call: TRBV5-4; clone_size: NA; d_call: TRBD2; j_call: TRBJ2-2; cdr3_nt: TGTGCCAGCAGCCCCGCGAGCGGGGGGGGCCGCGGGGAGCTGTTTTTT; cdr3_aa: CASSPASGGGRGELFF
v_call: TRBV3-1/TRBV3-2; clone_size: NA; d_call: NA; j_call: TRBJ1-4; cdr3_nt: TGTGCCAGCAGCCAAGGGGGCCACTTGGGAGAAAAACTGTTTTTT; cdr3_aa: CASSQGGHLGEKLFF
v_call: TRBV5-4; clone_size: NA; d_call: TRBD1; j_call: TRBJ2-3; cdr3_nt: TGTGCCAGCAGCTCTTGGACAGGGGGAACAGATACGCAGTATTTT; cdr3_aa: CASSSWTGGTDTQYF
v_call: TRBV6-5; clone_size: NA; d_call: TRBD1; j_call: TRBJ2-1; cdr3_nt: TGTGCCACCCTAGCAGGACAGGGGTACAATGAGCAGTTCTTC; cdr3_aa: CATLAGQGYNEQFF
v_call: TRBV3-1/TRBV3-2; clone_size: NA; d_call: NA; j_call: TRBJ1-2; cdr3_nt: TGTGCCAGCAGCCGGCAATATGGCTACACCTTC; cdr3_aa: CASSRQYGYTF
v_call: TRBV3-1/TRBV3-2; clone_size: NA; d_call: TRBD2; j_call: TRBJ2-3; cdr3_nt: TGTGCCAGCAGCCAAGATCTCCTAGTGTCTAGCGGGCACACAGATACGCAGTATTTT; cdr3_aa: CASSQDLLVSSGHTDTQYF
v_call: TRBV12-5; clone_size: few; d_call: TRBD2; j_call: TRBJ2-3; cdr3_nt: TGTGCTAGTGGCCCACGGGGGGGAGATACGCAGTATTTT; cdr3_aa: CASGPRGGDTQYF
v_call: TRBV18; clone_size: NA; d_call: NA; j_call: TRBJ2-5; cdr3_nt: TGTGCCAGCTCATCACAACAGGAGACCCAGTACTTC; cdr3_aa: CASSSQQETQYF
v_call: TRBV3-1/TRBV3-2; clone_size: NA; d_call: NA; j_call: TRBJ1-5; cdr3_nt: TGTGCCAGCAGCCCGGCCAGCGGAGATCAGCCCCAGCATTTT; cdr3_aa: CASSPASGDQPQHF
v_call: TRBV11-2; clone_size: NA; d_call: NA; j_call: TRBJ2-1; cdr3_nt: TGTGCCAGCAGCCCCCGGTGGGCGTCCAATGAGCAGTTCTTC; cdr3_aa: CASSPRWASNEQFF
v_call: TRBV9; clone_size: NA; d_call: TRBD2; j_call: TRBJ2-2; cdr3_nt: TGTGCCAGCAGCCCCCGACTAGCGGGTAGAAAAACCGGGGAGCTGTTTTTT; cdr3_aa: CASSPRLAGRKTGELFF